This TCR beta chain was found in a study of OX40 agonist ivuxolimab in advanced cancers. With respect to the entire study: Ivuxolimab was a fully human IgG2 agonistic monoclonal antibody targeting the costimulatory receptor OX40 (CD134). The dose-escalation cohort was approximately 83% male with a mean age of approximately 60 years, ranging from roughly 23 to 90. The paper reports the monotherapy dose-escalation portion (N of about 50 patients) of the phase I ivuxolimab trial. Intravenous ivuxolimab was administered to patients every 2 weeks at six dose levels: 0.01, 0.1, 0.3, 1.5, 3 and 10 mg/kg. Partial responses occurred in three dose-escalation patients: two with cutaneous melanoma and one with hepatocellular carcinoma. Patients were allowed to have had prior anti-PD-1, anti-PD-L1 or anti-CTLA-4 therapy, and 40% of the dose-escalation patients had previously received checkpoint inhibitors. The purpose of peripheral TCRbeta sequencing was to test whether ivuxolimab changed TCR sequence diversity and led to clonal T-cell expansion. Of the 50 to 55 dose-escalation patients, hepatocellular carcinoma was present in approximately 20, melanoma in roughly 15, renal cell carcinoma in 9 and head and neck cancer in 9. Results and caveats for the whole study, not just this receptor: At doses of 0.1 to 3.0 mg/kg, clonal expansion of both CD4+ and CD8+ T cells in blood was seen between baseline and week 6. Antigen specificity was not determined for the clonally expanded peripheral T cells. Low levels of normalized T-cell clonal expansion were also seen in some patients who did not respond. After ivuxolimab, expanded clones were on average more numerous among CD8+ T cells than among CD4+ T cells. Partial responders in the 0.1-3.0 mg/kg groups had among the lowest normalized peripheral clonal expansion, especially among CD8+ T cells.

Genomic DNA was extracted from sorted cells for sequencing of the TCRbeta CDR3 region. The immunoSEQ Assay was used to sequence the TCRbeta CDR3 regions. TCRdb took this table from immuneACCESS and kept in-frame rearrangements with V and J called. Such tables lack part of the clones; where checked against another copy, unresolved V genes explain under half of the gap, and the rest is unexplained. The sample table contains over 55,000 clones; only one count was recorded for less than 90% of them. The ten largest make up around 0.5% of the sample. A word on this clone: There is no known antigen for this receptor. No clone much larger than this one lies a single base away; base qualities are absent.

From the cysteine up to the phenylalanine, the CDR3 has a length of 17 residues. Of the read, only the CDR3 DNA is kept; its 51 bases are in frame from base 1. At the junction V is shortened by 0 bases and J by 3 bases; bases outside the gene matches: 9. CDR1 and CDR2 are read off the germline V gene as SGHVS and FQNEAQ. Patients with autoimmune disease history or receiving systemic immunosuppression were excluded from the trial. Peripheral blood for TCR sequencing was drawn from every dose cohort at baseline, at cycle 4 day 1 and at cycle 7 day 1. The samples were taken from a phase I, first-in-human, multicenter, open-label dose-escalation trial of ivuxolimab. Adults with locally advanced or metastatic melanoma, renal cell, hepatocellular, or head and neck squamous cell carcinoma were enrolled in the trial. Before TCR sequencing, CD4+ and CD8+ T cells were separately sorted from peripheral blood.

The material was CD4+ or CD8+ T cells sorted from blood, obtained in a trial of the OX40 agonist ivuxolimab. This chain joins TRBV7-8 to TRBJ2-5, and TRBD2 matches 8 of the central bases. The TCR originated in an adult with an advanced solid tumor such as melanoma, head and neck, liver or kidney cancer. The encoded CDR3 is CASSLARTQRGKETQYF. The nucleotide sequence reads TGTGCCAGCAGCTTAGCGCGTACTCAGCGGGGGAAAGAGACCCAGTACTTC.